What follows is one T cell receptor (beta chain) and its context. These data belong to a study of blood T cell repertoires in COVID-19. For the study at large: Acute-phase and convalescent COVID-19 samples originated in the United States, Italy and Spain. Sample material is recorded as cDNA or gDNA derived from T cells, B-cell-depleted T cells, or PBMCs.

The authors' processing: Amplification of reference gene primers was used by the study to estimate nucleated cell counts. TCRdb's copy holds only in-frame clones and misses some; the assay was immunoSEQ multiplex PCR. That table furnishes V, J and clone size, whereas the DNA furnished D and trimming. Seen here are 160,000 or so clones, approximately 88% observed once, and the top ten hold 1.6%. V lost 1 base to trimming and J lost 2 bases, with 17 bases between them. The length of the CDR3 is 17 residues. Germline V gene lookup returns CDR1 MGHRA and CDR2 YSYEKL. What was sequenced was peripheral blood. This chain joins TRBV4-1 and TRBJ1-1; no reliable D call. The clonotype was recovered from a woman aged 45-65 years with acute or convalescent COVID-19. In DNA, the CDR3 is TGCGCCAGCAGCCAAGTCGCGGGGTACGTGAGAAACACTGAAGCTTTCTTT. Translated: CASSQVAGYVRNTEAFF.